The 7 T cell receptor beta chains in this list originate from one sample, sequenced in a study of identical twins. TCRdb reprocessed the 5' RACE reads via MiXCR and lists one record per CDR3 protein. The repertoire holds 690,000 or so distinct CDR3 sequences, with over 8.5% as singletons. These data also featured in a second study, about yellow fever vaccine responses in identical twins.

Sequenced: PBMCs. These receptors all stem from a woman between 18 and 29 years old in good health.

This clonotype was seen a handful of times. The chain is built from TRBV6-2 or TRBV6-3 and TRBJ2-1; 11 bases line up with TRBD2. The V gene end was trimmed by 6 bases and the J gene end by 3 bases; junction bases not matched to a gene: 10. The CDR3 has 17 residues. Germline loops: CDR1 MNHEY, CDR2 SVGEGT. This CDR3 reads CASSLGPGLADYNEQFF. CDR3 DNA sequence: TGTGCCAGCAGCCTAGGTCCGGGACTAGCGGACTACAATGAGCAGTTCTTC.

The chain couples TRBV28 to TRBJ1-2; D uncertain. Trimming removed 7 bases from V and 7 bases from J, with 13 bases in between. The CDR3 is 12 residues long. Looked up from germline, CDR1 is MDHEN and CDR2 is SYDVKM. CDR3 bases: TGTGCCAGCAAGTGGGGTGGTGTTGGCTACACCTTC. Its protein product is CASKWGGVGYTF.

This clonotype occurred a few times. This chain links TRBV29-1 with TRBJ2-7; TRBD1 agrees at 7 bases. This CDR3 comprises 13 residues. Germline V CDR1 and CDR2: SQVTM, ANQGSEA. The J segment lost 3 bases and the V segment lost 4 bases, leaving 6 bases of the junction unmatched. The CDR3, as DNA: TGCAGCGTTGCCTACAGGGGATACTACGAGCAGTACTTC. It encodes CSVAYRGYYEQYF.

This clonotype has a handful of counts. CDR3 coding DNA: TGCGCCAGCAGCCAAGATCGGGCAGAAGCCTACGAGCAGTACTTC. Protein sequence: CASSQDRAEAYEQYF. The V gene is TRBV4-3, the J gene TRBJ2-7; D unclear. Trimming stripped 0 bases from V and 2 bases from J, with 11 bases between. This CDR3 is built from 15 residues. Germline values: CDR1 LGHNA, CDR2 YSLEER.

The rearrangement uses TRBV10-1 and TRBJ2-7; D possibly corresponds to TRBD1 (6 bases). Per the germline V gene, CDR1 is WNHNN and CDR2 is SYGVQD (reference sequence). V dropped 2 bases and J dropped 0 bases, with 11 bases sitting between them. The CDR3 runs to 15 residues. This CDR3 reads CASSERTDLSYEQYF. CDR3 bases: TGCGCCAGCAGTGAGCGGACAGACCTCTCCTACGAGCAGTACTTC.

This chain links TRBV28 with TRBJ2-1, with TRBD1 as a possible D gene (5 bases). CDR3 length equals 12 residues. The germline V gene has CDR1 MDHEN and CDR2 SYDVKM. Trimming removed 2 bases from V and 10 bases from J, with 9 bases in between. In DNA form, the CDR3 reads TGTGCCAGCAGTTTAAAGGGGTGGGAGCAGTTCTTC. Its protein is CASSLKGWEQFF.

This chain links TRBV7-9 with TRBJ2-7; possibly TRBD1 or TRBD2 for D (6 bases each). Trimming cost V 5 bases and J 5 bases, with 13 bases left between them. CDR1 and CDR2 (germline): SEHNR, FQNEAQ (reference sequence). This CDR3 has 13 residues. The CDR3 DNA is TGTGCCAGCAGCCCCCCGGGGGCCGACGAGCAGTACTTC. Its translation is CASSPPGADEQYF. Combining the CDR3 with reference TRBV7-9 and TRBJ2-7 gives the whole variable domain DTGVSQNPRHKITKRGQNVTFRCDPISEHNRLYWYRQTLGQGPEFLTYFQNEAQLEKSRLLSDRFSAERPKGSFSTLEIQRTEQGDSAMYLCASSPPGADEQYFGPGTRLTVT.